This T cell receptor beta chain was recovered during a study of T cell changes during pregnancy in multiple sclerosis. Germline CDR1 MGHRA, CDR2 YSYEKL. V was pared by 2 bases and J by 3 bases, with 5 bases between. This CDR3 is 13 amino acids long. Only in-frame clones appear in the TCRdb table, and some are missing; sequencing was by immunoSEQ multiplex PCR. The sample carries tens of thousands of clones, 93% recorded once. This receptor was taken from a female donor with multiple sclerosis, enrolled in a pregnancy study. The gene calls are TRBV4-1 and TRBJ1-5; D not resolved. The sample was CD8+ T cells from peripheral blood mononuclear cells, taken in the third trimester of pregnancy. The CDR3 region is CASSQRLNQPQHF. Written as DNA, the CDR3 is TGCGCCAGCAGCCAACGACTCAATCAGCCCCAGCATTTT.